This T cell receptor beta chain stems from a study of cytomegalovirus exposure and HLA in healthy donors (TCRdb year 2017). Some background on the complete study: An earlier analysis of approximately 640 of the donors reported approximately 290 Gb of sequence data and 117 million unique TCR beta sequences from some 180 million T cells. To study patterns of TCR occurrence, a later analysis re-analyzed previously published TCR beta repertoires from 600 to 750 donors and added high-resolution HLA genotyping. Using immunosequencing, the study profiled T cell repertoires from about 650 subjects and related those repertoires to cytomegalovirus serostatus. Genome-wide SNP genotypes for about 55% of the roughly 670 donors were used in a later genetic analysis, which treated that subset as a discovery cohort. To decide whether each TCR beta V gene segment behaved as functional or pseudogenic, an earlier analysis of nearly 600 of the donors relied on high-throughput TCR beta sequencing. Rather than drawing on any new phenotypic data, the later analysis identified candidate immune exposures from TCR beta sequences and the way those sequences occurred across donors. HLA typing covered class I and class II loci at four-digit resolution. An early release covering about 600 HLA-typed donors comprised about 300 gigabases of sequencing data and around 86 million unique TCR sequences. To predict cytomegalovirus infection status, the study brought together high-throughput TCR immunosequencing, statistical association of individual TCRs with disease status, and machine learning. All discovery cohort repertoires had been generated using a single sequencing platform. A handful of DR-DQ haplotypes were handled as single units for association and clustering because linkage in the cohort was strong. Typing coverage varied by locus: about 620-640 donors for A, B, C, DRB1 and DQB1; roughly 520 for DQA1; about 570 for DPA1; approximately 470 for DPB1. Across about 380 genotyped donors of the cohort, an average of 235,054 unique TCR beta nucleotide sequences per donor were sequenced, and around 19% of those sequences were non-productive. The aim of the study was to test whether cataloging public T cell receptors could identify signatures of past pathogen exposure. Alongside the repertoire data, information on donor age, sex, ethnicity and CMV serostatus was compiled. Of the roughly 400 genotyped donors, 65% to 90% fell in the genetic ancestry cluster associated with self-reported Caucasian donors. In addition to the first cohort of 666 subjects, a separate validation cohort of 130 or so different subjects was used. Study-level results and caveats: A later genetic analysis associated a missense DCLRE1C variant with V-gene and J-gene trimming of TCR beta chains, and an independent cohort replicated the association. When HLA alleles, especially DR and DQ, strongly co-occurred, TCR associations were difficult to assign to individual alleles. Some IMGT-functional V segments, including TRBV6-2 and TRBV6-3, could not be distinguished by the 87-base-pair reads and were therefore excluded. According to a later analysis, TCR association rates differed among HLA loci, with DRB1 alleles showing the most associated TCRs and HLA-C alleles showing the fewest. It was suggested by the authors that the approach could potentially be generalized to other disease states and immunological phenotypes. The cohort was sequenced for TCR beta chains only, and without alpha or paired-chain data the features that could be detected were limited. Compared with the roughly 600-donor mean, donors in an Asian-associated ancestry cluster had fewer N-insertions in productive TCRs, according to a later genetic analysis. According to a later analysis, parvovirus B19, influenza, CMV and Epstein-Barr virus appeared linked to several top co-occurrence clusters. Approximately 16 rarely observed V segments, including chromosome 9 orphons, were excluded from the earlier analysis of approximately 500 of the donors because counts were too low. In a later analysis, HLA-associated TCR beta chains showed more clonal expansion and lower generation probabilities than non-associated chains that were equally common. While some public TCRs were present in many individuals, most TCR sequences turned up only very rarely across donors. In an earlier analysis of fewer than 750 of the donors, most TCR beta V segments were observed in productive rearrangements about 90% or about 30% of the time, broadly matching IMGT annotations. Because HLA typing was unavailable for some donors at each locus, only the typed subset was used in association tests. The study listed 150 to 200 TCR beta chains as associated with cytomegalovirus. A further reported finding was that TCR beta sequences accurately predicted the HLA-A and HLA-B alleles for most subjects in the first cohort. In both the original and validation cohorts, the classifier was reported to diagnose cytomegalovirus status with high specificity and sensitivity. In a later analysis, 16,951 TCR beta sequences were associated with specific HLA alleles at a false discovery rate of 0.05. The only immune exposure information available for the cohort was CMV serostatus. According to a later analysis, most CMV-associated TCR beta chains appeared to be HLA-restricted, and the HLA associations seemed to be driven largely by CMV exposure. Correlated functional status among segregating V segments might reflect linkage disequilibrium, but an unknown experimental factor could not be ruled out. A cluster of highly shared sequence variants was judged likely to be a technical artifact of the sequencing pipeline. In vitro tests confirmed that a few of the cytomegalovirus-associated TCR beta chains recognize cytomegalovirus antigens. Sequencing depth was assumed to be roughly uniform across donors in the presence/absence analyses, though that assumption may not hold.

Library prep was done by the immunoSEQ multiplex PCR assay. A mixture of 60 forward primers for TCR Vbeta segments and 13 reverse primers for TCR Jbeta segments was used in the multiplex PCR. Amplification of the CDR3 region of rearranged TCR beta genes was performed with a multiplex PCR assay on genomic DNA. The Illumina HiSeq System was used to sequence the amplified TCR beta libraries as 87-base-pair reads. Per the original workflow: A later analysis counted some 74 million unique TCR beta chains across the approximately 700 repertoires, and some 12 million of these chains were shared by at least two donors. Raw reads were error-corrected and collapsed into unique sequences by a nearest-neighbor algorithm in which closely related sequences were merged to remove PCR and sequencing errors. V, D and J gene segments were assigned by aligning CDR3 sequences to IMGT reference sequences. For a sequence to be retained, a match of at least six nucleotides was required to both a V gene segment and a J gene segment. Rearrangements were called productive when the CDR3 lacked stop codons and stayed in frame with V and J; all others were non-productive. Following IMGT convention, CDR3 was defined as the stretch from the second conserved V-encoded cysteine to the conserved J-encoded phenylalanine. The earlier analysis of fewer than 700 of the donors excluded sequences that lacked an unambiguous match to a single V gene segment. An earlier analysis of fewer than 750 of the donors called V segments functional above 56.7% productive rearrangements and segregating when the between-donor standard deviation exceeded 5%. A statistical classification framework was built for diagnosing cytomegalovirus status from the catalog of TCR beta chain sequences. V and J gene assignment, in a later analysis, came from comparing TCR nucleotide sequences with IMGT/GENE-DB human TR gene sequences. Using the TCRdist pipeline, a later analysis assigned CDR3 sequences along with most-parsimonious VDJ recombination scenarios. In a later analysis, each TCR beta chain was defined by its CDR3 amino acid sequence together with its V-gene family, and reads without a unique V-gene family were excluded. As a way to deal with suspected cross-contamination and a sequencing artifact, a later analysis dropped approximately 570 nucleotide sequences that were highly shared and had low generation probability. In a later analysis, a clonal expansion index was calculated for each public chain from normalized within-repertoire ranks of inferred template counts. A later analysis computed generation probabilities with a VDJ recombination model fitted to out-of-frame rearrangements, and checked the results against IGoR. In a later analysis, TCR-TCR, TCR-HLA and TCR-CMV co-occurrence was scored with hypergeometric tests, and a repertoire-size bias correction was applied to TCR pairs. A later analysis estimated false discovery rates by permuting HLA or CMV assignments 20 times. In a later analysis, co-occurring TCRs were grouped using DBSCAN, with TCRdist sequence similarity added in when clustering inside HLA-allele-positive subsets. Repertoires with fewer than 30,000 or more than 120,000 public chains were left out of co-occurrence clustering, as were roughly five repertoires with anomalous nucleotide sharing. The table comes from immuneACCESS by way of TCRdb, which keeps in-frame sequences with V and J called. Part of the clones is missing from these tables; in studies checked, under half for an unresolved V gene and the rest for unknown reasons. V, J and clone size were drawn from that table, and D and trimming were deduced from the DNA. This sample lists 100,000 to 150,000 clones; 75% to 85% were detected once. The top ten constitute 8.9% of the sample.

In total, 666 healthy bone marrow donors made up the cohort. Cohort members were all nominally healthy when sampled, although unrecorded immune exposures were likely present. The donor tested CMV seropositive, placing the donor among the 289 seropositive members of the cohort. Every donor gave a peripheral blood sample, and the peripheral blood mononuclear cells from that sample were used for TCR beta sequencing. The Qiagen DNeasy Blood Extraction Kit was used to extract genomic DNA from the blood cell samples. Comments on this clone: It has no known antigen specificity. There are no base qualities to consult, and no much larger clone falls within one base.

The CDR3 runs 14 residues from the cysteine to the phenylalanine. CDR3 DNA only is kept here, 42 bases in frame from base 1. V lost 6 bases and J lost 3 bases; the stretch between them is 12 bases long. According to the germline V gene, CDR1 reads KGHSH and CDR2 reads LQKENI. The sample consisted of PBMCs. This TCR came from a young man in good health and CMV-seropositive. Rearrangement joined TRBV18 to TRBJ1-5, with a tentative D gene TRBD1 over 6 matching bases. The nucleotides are TGTGCCAGCTCCCCCGGACAGAACAATCAGCCCCAGCATTTT. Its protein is CASSPGQNNQPQHF.